Below are 27 T cell receptor beta chains sequenced from a single sample in a study of T cells after yellow fever vaccination. TCRdb re-derived calls from the 5' RACE reads in MiXCR, one entry per CDR3 protein. This sample has about 320,000 distinct CDR3 sequences, with around an eighth found just once. The source material was CD4+ T cells sorted from PBMCs, sampled 15 days after the yellow fever booster vaccination. These receptor sequences come from a man aged 18 to 29 who received the YFV17D yellow fever vaccine.

This clonotype was found many times. The rearrangement joins TRBV14 to TRBJ2-5, with D perhaps matching TRBD1 (6 bases). Germline V gene data show CDR1 as SGHDN and CDR2 as FVKESK. This CDR3 spans 14 amino acids. V was cut by 1 base and J by 4 bases, with 10 bases left in between. Here the CDR3 reads CASSQVRGGETQYF. CDR3 coding DNA: TGTGCCAGCAGCCAAGTCAGGGGTGGAGAGACCCAGTACTTC.

J is TRBJ2-7 and V is TRBV5-1; TRBD2 is a possible D gene (6 bases). From germline, CDR1 is SGHRS and CDR2 YFSETQ. CDR3 length: 17 amino acids. V lost 0 bases and J 3 bases, leaving 19 bases between the germline ends. CDR3 nucleotides: TGCGCCAGCAGCTTGGGTGGGCCGTCCGGGGGTGGCTACGAGCAGTACTTC. Residues: CASSLGGPSGGGYEQYF.

This clonotype has a handful of counts. The V gene is TRBV18, the J gene TRBJ1-6; D not resolved. Trimming shortened V by 2 bases and J by 7 bases, and 9 bases separated the two germline ends. There are 14 residues in the CDR3. Germline CDR1 and CDR2: KGHSH and LQKENI. CDR3 nucleotide sequence: TGTGCCAGCTCACCAGCGGTCCAGAATTCACCCCTCCACTTT. It yields the protein CASSPAVQNSPLHF.

The V call is TRBV5-1, the J call TRBJ2-1; possibly TRBD2 for D (6 bases). The CDR3 length is 16 residues. CDR1 is SGHRS and CDR2 is YFSETQ in the germline V gene. Trimming removed 1 base from V and 0 bases from J, with 11 bases in between. This CDR3 is CASSLWGVGSYNEQFF. CDR3 nucleotides: TGCGCCAGCAGCTTGTGGGGGGTCGGCTCCTACAATGAGCAGTTCTTC.

The rearrangement uses TRBV12-3 or TRBV12-4 and TRBJ2-1; perhaps TRBD1 as D (6 bases). V was shortened by 7 bases and J by 15 bases, with 19 bases between the two germline ends. This CDR3 comprises 12 residues. CDR3 coding DNA: TGTGCCAGCACCCGAGTAGGGACAACGGGGTTCTTC. As protein: CASTRVGTTGFF.

The chain couples TRBV6-6 to TRBJ1-2; D not resolved. The length of the CDR3 is 13 residues. Germline V lookup: CDR1 MNHNY, CDR2 SVGAGI (reference sequence). V shed 2 bases and J shed 5 bases, with 9 bases lying between them. Written as DNA, the CDR3 is TGTGCCAGCAGTTACCGCCAGGAGTATGGCTACACCTTC. Its protein product is CASSYRQEYGYTF.

V is TRBV12-3 or TRBV12-4 and J is TRBJ2-1, with 7 positions matching TRBD1. The CDR3 has 16 amino acids. V shed 4 bases and J 4 bases; nucleotides not matched to a gene: 10. The CDR3 reads CASSSGTESRYNEQFF. CDR3 nucleotides: TGTGCCAGCAGTTCCGGGACAGAATCCAGGTACAATGAGCAGTTCTTC.

The chain recombines TRBV10-3 with TRBJ2-7, with D perhaps TRBD2 (5 bases). Germline V gives CDR1 ENHRY, CDR2 SYGVKD. Trimming took 3 bases from V and 9 from J, leaving 9 bases between them. CDR3 length equals 11 residues. CDR3 amino acids: CAISDTRGQYF. The CDR3 nucleotides are TGTGCCATCAGTGACACCCGGGGGCAGTACTTC.

This clonotype showed up many times. The CDR3 loop is CASSESSDTQYF. For the CDR3, the DNA is TGCGCCAGCAGTGAGTCGTCAGATACGCAGTATTTT. V is TRBV10-2 and J is TRBJ2-3; D uncertain. Trimming cost V 0 bases and J 4 bases, with 2 bases left between them. The CDR3 has 12 residues. Germline V gene data show CDR1 as WSHSY and CDR2 as SAAADI.

This clonotype was found a few times. The V and J genes are TRBV27 and TRBJ1-4; D uncertain. With 8 bases removed from V and 7 bases from J, the gap between germline ends came to 14 bases. The CDR3 extends over 13 amino acids. CDR1 and CDR2 from the germline V gene are MNHEY and SMNVEV (reference sequence). The CDR3 is CASSGREGEKLFF. DNA for the CDR3: TGTGCCAGCTCCGGGAGGGAGGGTGAAAAACTGTTTTTT.

This clonotype was counted a few times. The rearrangement links TRBV21-1 to TRBJ2-7. TRBV21-1 is a pseudogene. CDR3 length equals 15 residues. The DNA for the CDR3 is TGTGCCAGCAGCAAAGGCATGGACCCAACCTACGAGCAGTACGTC. It encodes CASSKGMDPTYEQYV.

The chain links TRBV12-3 or TRBV12-4 to TRBJ2-5, with 8 nucleotides matching TRBD1. The CDR3 spans 15 residues. J lost 4 bases, V lost 3 bases, and 7 bases had no gene match. CDR3 sequence reads: CASSFAGQGGETQYF. The CDR3, as DNA: TGTGCCAGCAGTTTCGCCGGACAGGGTGGAGAGACCCAGTACTTC.

CDR3 residues: CASSYVDGATDTQYF. In DNA form, the CDR3 reads TGTGCCAGCAGTTATGTAGACGGAGCCACAGATACGCAGTATTTT. This chain connects TRBV6-5 to TRBJ2-3; D uncertain. Germline lookup yields CDR1 MNHEY and CDR2 SVGAGI. The V end lost 3 bases, the J end lost 2 bases, and 12 bases lay between the germline ends. The CDR3 totals 15 residues.

This clonotype has at least ten counts. CDR3 sequence (DNA): TGTGCCAGCAGTGAGCCCGGGACAGGATCCTACGAGCAGTACTTC. It is translated as CASSEPGTGSYEQYF. The J gene is TRBJ2-7, the V gene TRBV6-2 or TRBV6-3, with TRBD1 matching 8 bases. This CDR3 has 15 residues. The germline gives CDR1 MNHEY, CDR2 SVGEGT. J gave up 1 base and V 5 bases, and 7 bases lay outside the gene matches.

This clonotype was found a few times. V gene TRBV5-5 combines with J gene TRBJ2-1, with no clear D. CDR3 length: 13 amino acids. From germline, CDR1 is SGHKS and CDR2 YYEKEE (reference sequence). Trimming took off 3 bases at V and 6 bases at J, with 10 bases between the two ends. The CDR3 is CASSSMASNEQFF. The CDR3 coding sequence is TGTGCCAGCAGCTCCATGGCCAGCAATGAGCAGTTCTTC.

This clonotype was counted only a few times. This chain joins TRBV20-1 and TRBJ2-3, with 10 positions matching TRBD2. The CDR3 consists of 19 residues. Germline-derived CDR1 and CDR2 are DFQATT and SNEGSKA (reference sequence). J lost 1 base, V lost 3 bases, and 16 bases had no gene match. The CDR3 reads CSASSPAGGQRLGTDTQYF. CDR3 nucleotides: TGCAGTGCTAGCAGCCCAGCGGGGGGGCAAAGACTTGGCACAGATACGCAGTATTTT.

This clonotype was picked up many times. The chain couples TRBV12-3 or TRBV12-4 to TRBJ2-7; no clear D. The CDR3 spans 14 residues. V was clipped by 1 base and J by 3 bases, with 10 bases between them. CDR3 residues: CASSLGLINYEQYV. CDR3 in DNA: TGTGCCAGCAGTTTAGGGCTCATAAACTACGAGCAGTACGTC.

The chain couples TRBV2 to TRBJ1-1, with D possibly TRBD1 on 5 matching bases. The length of the CDR3 is 12 residues. Trimming took off 7 bases at V and 4 bases at J, with 10 bases between the two ends. The germline V gene encodes CDR1 SNHLY and CDR2 FYNNEI. Here the CDR3 reads CASTGGITEAFF. In DNA, the CDR3 is TGTGCCAGCACGGGGGGGATCACTGAAGCTTTCTTT.

The rearrangement joins TRBV20-1 to TRBJ1-5; D ambiguous. The V gene's germline CDR1 is DFQATT and CDR2 SNEGSKA (reference sequence). The CDR3 is 14 amino acids. Trimming left V 1 base short and J 6 bases short, with 13 bases between. Written as DNA, the CDR3 is TGCAGTGCTAGAGTGGCAGCCACCAGTCAGCCCCAGCATTTT. It specifies CSARVAATSQPQHF.

This clonotype was detected a few times. The J gene is TRBJ2-5, the V gene TRBV6-6; the match to TRBD2 covers 10 bases. After removal of 6 bases from V and 5 bases from J, the junction contained 6 bases not matched to a gene. Looked up from germline, CDR1 is MNHNY and CDR2 is SVGAGI (reference sequence). The CDR3 extends over 14 amino acids. The CDR3 nucleotides are TGTGCCAGCAGACAGCGGGGGGGCCTGGAGACCCAGTACTTC. Translating it yields CASRQRGGLETQYF.

V usage is TRBV18 and J usage is TRBJ2-2; TRBD1 is a possible D gene (6 bases). V lost 8 bases and J lost 4, with 17 bases in between. The germline V gene has CDR1 KGHSH and CDR2 LQKENI. The CDR3 runs 15 residues. The CDR3 protein is CASLLQGRGTGELFF. CDR3 sequence (DNA): TGTGCCAGCCTACTACAGGGACGGGGCACCGGGGAGCTGTTTTTT.

This clonotype was counted many times. The V gene is TRBV4-2, the J gene TRBJ1-3; no definite D call. V gave up 4 bases and J gave up 0 bases, with 22 bases separating them. This CDR3 region has 19 residues. Germline values: CDR1 LGHNA, CDR2 YNFKEQ. The CDR3 sequence is CASSPYTTAQTHSGNTIYF. The CDR3 coding sequence is TGTGCCAGCAGCCCCTACACCACCGCACAAACCCACTCTGGAAACACCATATATTTT.

The gene calls are TRBV7-2 and TRBJ2-3; TRBD1 matches 8 bases. V shed 0 bases, J shed 3 bases, and the junction held 2 bases outside the gene matches. In germline, CDR1 is SGHTA, CDR2 FQGNSA. This CDR3 comprises 15 residues. The CDR3 region has the DNA TGTGCCAGCAGCTTAGCCCGGACAGGGACAGATACGCAGTATTTT. This encodes CASSLARTGTDTQYF.

Concerning this clonotype: A much larger clonotype is one base distant, so this may be a read error. The chain uses TRBV6-2 or TRBV6-3 and TRBJ1-4; no firm D call. Trimming removed 5 bases from V and 6 bases from J, with 7 bases in between. This CDR3 has 12 amino acids. The germline V gene has CDR1 MNHEY and CDR2 SVGEGT. The CDR3 nucleotides are TGTGCCAGCAGTCGCGCGGATGAAAAACTGTTTTTT. The encoded protein is CASSRADEKLFF.

The genes are TRBV6-2 or TRBV6-3 and TRBJ1-5; D gene unclear. The ends were cut back, 1 base at V and 7 bases at J, with 14 bases in the middle. In germline, CDR1 is MNHEY, CDR2 SVGEGT. CDR3 length: 15 residues. This CDR3 is CASSYLGSLGQPQHF. CDR3 DNA sequence: TGTGCCAGCAGTTACTTGGGGAGTCTCGGCCAGCCCCAGCATTTT.

This clonotype was observed a handful of times. V usage is TRBV5-1 and J usage is TRBJ1-6; 9 positions match TRBD1. The CDR3 has 15 residues. Germline trimming cut 4 bases from V and 9 bases from J; bases unmatched to any gene: 8. Germline-derived CDR1 and CDR2 are SGHRS and YFSETQ. In DNA form, the CDR3 reads TGCGCCAGCAGCATCAACAGGGGGCGCATTTCACCCCTCCACTTT. Its translation: CASSINRGRISPLHF.

Only a few counts were recorded for this clonotype. The rearrangement uses TRBV30 and TRBJ1-3; tentative D call: TRBD1 (5 bases). This CDR3 has 19 amino acids. CDR1 and CDR2 (germline): GTSNPN, SVGIG (reference sequence). Between the trimmed V and J ends, which lost 0 bases and 4 bases, there was a span of 25 bases. The chain's CDR3 is CAWSVRGILRSGYGNTIYF. As DNA, the CDR3 is TGTGCCTGGAGTGTTCGTGGGATCCTCCGATCAGGGTACGGAAACACCATATATTTT.